Each of the 16 T cell receptor beta chains below was sequenced from the same sample in a study of Tregs in tolerant kidney transplant recipients. Sequencing used immunoSEQ multiplex PCR; TCRdb keeps in-frame clones, though not all of them. The sample lists about 94,000 clones; 93% were seen once. Sequencing was performed on CD4+ T cells from blood, taken before the transplant. The receptors were gathered from a human donor who received a combined kidney and bone marrow transplant.

The V gene is TRBV4-3, the J gene TRBJ1-6; no clear D. Germline loops: CDR1 LGHNA, CDR2 YSLEER. V was cut by 2 bases and J by 7 bases, with 9 bases left in between. The CDR3 is 14 amino acids. The CDR3: CASSQWMRNSPLHF. The CDR3, as DNA: TGCGCCAGCAGCCAATGGATGAGGAATTCACCCCTCCACTTT.

The table lists this clone with a count of one. This chain joins TRBV7-9 and TRBJ1-2, with D possibly matching TRBD1 (5 bases). Germline CDR1 and CDR2: SEHNR and FQNEAQ (reference sequence). The CDR3 runs to 13 residues. With 1 base removed from V and 5 bases from J, the gap between germline ends came to 8 bases. The CDR3 region has the DNA TGTGCCAGCAGCTTAGAGGGGAAATATGGCTACACCTTC. This codes for CASSLEGKYGYTF.

This sequence joins TRBV29-1 and TRBJ2-1; the match to TRBD1 covers 8 bases. The CDR3 covers 13 residues. Germline CDR1 SQVTM, CDR2 ANQGSEA. Losses at the gene ends were 3 bases for V and 8 bases for J; bases not matched to a gene: 6. DNA for the CDR3: TGCAGCGTTGATCAGGGGGCAGGGGATGAGCAGTTCTTC. It encodes CSVDQGAGDEQFF.

The chain links TRBV20-1 to TRBJ1-4; D remains ambiguous. The CDR3 runs 11 residues. Per germline, CDR1 DFQATT and CDR2 SNEGSKA (reference sequence). Trimming stripped 6 bases from V and 7 bases from J, with 9 bases between. CDR3 in amino acids: CSARRVEKLFF. DNA for the CDR3: TGCAGTGCCAGGAGGGTTGAAAAACTGTTTTTT.

The chain uses TRBV30 and TRBJ2-7, with 11 bases aligning to TRBD2. Looked up from germline, CDR1 is GTSNPN and CDR2 is SVGIG (reference sequence). The CDR3 is made up of 13 amino acids. Trimming cost V 4 bases and J 6 bases; bases outside gene matches: 5. Written as DNA, the CDR3 is TGTGCCTGGACTTCCCTAGCGGGAGGCGAGCAGTACTTC. As protein: CAWTSLAGGEQYF. The variable domain in full, completed from reference TRBV30 and TRBJ2-7, reads SQTIHQWPATLVQPVGSPLSLECTVEGTSNPNLYWYRQAAGRGLQLLFYSVGIGQISSEVPQNLSASRPQDRQFILSSKKLLLSDSGFYLCAWTSLAGGEQYFGPGTRLTVT.

The J gene is TRBJ2-2, the V gene TRBV9; 10 nucleotides align to TRBD1. Losses at the gene ends were 4 bases for V and 8 bases for J; bases not matched to a gene: 11. There are 16 residues in the CDR3. CDR1 is SGDLS, CDR2 YYNGEE, per germline. CDR3 loop: CASSTLTGGFAGELFF. DNA of the CDR3: TGTGCCAGCAGCACCTTGACAGGGGGCTTTGCGGGGGAGCTGTTTTTT.

The chain uses TRBV4-3 and TRBJ2-3; D might be TRBD2 (5 bases). V lost 0 bases and J lost 2, with 6 bases in between. The germline V gene has CDR1 LGHNA and CDR2 YSLEER. This CDR3 has 14 amino acids. For the CDR3, the DNA is TGCGCCAGCAGCCAAGATAGCGCCACAGATACGCAGTATTTT. Translating gives CASSQDSATDTQYF.

The J gene is TRBJ2-3, the V gene TRBV29-1, with 14 bases matching TRBD2. With V trimmed by 7 bases and J by 2 bases, 5 bases remained unmatched. CDR3 size: 15 residues. Per the germline V gene, CDR1 is SQVTM and CDR2 is ANQGSEA. The CDR3 nucleotides are TGCAGCGGGGGACTAGCGGGAGTTGCCACAGATACGCAGTATTTT. The encoded protein is CSGGLAGVATDTQYF.

A note on this clone: Other nucleotide sequences in the sample specify the same CDR3. The chain combines TRBV10-3 with TRBJ1-6; no clear D. The CDR3 totals 12 residues. CDR1 and CDR2 (germline): ENHRY, SYGVKD. Trimming cost V 11 bases and J 1 base, with 6 bases left between them. The DNA for the CDR3 is TGTGCCGTTCAATCCTATAATTCACCCCTCCACTTT. Protein product: CAVQSYNSPLHF.

The gene calls are TRBV20-1 and TRBJ2-1, with D perhaps TRBD1 (5 bases). The CDR3 covers 11 residues. The germline CDR1 and CDR2 sequences are DFQATT and SNEGSKA (reference sequence). Trimming took 6 bases from V and 9 from J, leaving 12 bases between them. Written as DNA, the CDR3 is TGCAGTGCCCAACGAAGGGGTGAGCAGTTCTTC. It translates to CSAQRRGEQFF.

J is TRBJ2-5 and V is TRBV5-1; D is uncertain. Germline CDR1 and CDR2: SGHRS and YFSETQ. This CDR3 region has 14 residues. Trimming cost V 3 bases and J 5 bases, with 14 bases left between them. The CDR3 DNA is TGCGCCAGCAGCTCGACGCGACCCGGGGAGACCCAGTACTTC. Its translation: CASSSTRPGETQYF.

V usage is TRBV25-1 and J usage is TRBJ1-1, with 8 bases that match TRBD1. This CDR3 spans 13 amino acids. Germline CDR1 and CDR2: MGHDK and SYGVNS. J was trimmed by 4 bases and V by 5 bases; bases with no gene match: 3. CDR3 nucleotide sequence: TGTGCCAGCAGTAAACAGGGGGGCACTGAAGCTTTCTTT. Translation gives CASSKQGGTEAFF. The variable domain in full, with the rest retrieved from reference TRBV25-1 and TRBJ1-1, is EADIYQTPRYLVIGTGKKITLECSQTMGHDKMYWYQQDPGMELHLIHYSYGVNSTEKGDLSSESTVSRIRTEHFPLTLESARPSHTSQYLCASSKQGGTEAFFGQGTRLTVV.

This clone was recorded a few times. The J gene is TRBJ1-3, the V gene TRBV5-6, with no clear D. This CDR3 has 13 residues. Germline CDR1 and CDR2: SGHDT and YYEEEE. V was trimmed by 1 base and J by 2 bases, leaving 4 bases between them. CDR3: CASSLTAGNTIYF. The CDR3 coding sequence is TGTGCCAGCAGCTTGACAGCTGGAAACACCATATATTTT.

The J gene is TRBJ2-5, the V gene TRBV7-2, with TRBD1 matching 12 bases. V gave up 5 bases and J gave up 4 bases; unmatched junction bases: 2. The CDR3 extends over 14 amino acids. Germline V gene data show CDR1 as SGHTA and CDR2 as FQGNSA. The DNA of the CDR3 is TGTGCCAGCAGCCGGGACAGGGGGCCAGAGACCCAGTACTTC. Protein sequence: CASSRDRGPETQYF. Full variable domain (rest looked up from reference TRBV7-2 and TRBJ2-5): GAGVSQSPSNKVTEKGKDVELRCDPISGHTALYWYRQSLGQGLEFLIYFQGNSAPDKSGLPSDRFSAERTGGSVSTLTIQRTQQEDSAVYLCASSRDRGPETQYFGPGTRLLVL.

The chain joins TRBV7-2 to TRBJ2-3, with 13 bases aligning to TRBD2. Germline values: CDR1 SGHTA, CDR2 FQGNSA. J gave up 6 bases and V 2 bases, and 2 bases lay outside the gene matches. This CDR3 region has 15 residues. The CDR3: CASSLMTSGGDTQYF. DNA for the CDR3: TGTGCCAGCAGCTTAATGACTAGCGGGGGGGATACGCAGTATTTT. Drawing the rest from reference TRBV7-2 and TRBJ2-3, the complete variable domain is GAGVSQSPSNKVTEKGKDVELRCDPISGHTALYWYRQSLGQGLEFLIYFQGNSAPDKSGLPSDRFSAERTGGSVSTLTIQRTQQEDSAVYLCASSLMTSGGDTQYFGPGTRLTVL.

The chain links TRBV27 to TRBJ1-4, with a tentative D call TRBD1 (6 bases). Germline values: CDR1 MNHEY, CDR2 SMNVEV (reference sequence). The ends were cut back, 6 bases at V and 4 bases at J, with 24 bases in the middle. The CDR3 length is 18 residues. The CDR3 bases are TGTGCCAGCAGCCCTAACAAACAGGGACGGGCGGGTAATGAAAAACTGTTTTTT. It encodes CASSPNKQGRAGNEKLFF.